These T cell receptor beta chains were read from a single sample in a study of OX40 agonist ivuxolimab in advanced cancers. TCRdb's copy holds only in-frame clones and misses some; the assay was immunoSEQ multiplex PCR. The repertoire holds around 60,000 clones, with around 93% as singletons. This specimen consisted of CD4+ or CD8+ T cells sorted from blood, obtained in a trial of the OX40 agonist ivuxolimab. These receptors were obtained from an adult with an advanced solid tumor such as melanoma, head and neck, liver or kidney cancer. Both conserved end residues are part of each CDR3. A D gene is named only where the DNA matches it firmly. Clone sizes are given selectively: once, few, many, or a class where the clone is expanded.

v_call: TRBV7-2
d_call: TRBD2
clone_size: .
j_call: TRBJ2-7
cdr3_aa: CASSSRTSYPYEQYF
cdr3_nt: TGTGCCAGCAGCTCCCGGACTAGTTATCCCTACGAGCAGTACTTC

v_call: TRBV7-6
d_call: .
clone_size: .
j_call: TRBJ2-7
cdr3_aa: CASSPGVGGRSSYEQYF
cdr3_nt: TGTGCCAGCAGCCCAGGTGTTGGGGGGAGAAGCTCCTACGAGCAGTACTTC

v_call: TRBV27
d_call: .
clone_size: .
j_call: TRBJ2-7
cdr3_aa: CASSPSAYEQYF
cdr3_nt: TGTGCCAGCAGCCCCTCCGCCTACGAGCAGTACTTC

v_call: TRBV10-3
d_call: TRBD2
clone_size: once
j_call: TRBJ2-5
cdr3_aa: CAISELAAVRETQYF
cdr3_nt: TGTGCCATCAGTGAACTAGCGGCGGTCCGGGAGACCCAGTACTTC

v_call: TRBV29-1
d_call: TRBD1
clone_size: once
j_call: TRBJ1-1
cdr3_aa: CSVVGDSLMNTEAFF
cdr3_nt: TGCAGCGTTGTGGGGGACAGCCTTATGAACACTGAAGCTTTCTTT

v_call: TRBV7-9
d_call: TRBD1
clone_size: once
j_call: TRBJ2-5
cdr3_aa: CASSLTTGGQETQYF
cdr3_nt: TGTGCCAGCAGCTTAACGACAGGGGGCCAAGAGACCCAGTACTTC

v_call: TRBV9
d_call: .
clone_size: .
j_call: TRBJ2-7
cdr3_aa: CASSVGGWGYEQYF
cdr3_nt: TGTGCCAGCAGCGTAGGCGGCTGGGGCTACGAGCAGTACTTC

v_call: TRBV6-1
d_call: .
clone_size: .
j_call: TRBJ2-1
cdr3_aa: CASSDSGGAHNEQFF
cdr3_nt: TGTGCCAGCAGTGACTCTGGAGGGGCCCACAATGAGCAGTTCTTC

v_call: TRBV18
d_call: .
clone_size: .
j_call: TRBJ2-5
cdr3_aa: CASSPPYLQETQYF
cdr3_nt: TGTGCCAGCTCACCACCGTATCTCCAAGAGACCCAGTACTTC

v_call: TRBV7-9
d_call: TRBD1
clone_size: few
j_call: TRBJ2-7
cdr3_aa: CASSAGTGYEQYF
cdr3_nt: TGTGCCAGCAGCGCCGGGACAGGGTACGAGCAGTACTTC

v_call: TRBV4-3
d_call: TRBD1
clone_size: .
j_call: TRBJ1-1
cdr3_aa: CASSQEGTGLTEAFF
cdr3_nt: TGCGCCAGCAGCCAAGAAGGGACAGGACTTACTGAAGCTTTCTTT

v_call: TRBV7-9
d_call: .
clone_size: .
j_call: TRBJ2-6
cdr3_aa: CASSPPNVRGANVLTF
cdr3_nt: TGTGCCAGCAGCCCTCCTAACGTTAGAGGGGCCAACGTCCTGACTTTC

v_call: TRBV28
d_call: .
clone_size: .
j_call: TRBJ1-5
cdr3_aa: CASSPQGNQPQHF
cdr3_nt: TGTGCCAGCAGTCCACAGGGCAATCAGCCCCAGCATTTT

v_call: TRBV7-9
d_call: .
clone_size: .
j_call: TRBJ1-2
cdr3_aa: CASSLQGLPPFDYGYTF
cdr3_nt: TGTGCCAGCAGCTTACAGGGGCTCCCACCATTCGACTATGGCTACACCTTC